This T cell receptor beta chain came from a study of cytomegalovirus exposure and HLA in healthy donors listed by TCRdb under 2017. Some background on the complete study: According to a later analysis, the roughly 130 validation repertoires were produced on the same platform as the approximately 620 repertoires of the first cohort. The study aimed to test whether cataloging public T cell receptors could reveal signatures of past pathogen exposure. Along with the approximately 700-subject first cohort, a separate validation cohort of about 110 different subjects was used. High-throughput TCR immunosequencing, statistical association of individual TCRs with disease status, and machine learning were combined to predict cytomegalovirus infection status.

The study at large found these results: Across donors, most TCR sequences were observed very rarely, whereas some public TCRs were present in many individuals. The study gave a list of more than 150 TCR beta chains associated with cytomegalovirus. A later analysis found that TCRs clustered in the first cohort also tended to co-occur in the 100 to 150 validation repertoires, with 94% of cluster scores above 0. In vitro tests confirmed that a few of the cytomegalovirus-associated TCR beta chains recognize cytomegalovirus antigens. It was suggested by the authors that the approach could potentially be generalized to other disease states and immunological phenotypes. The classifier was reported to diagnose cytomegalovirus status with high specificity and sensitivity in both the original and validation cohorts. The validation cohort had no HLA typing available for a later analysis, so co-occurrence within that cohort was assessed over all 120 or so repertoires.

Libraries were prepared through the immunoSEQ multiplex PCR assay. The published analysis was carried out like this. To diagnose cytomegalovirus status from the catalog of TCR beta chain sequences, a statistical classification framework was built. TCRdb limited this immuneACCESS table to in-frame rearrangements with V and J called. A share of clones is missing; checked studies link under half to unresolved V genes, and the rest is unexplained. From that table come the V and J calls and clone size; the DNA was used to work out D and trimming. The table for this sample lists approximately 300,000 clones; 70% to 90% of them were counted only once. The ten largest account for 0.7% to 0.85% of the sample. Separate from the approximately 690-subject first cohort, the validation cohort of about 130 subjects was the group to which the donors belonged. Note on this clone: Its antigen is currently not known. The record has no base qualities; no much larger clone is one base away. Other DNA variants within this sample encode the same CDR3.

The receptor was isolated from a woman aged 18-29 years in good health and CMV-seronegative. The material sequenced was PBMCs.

The nucleotide sequence is TGCAGCGTAGGACAGGGGAACACTGAAGCTTTCTTT. Protein translation: CSVGQGNTEAFF. Recombination connected TRBV29-1 to TRBJ1-1, and 8 junctional nucleotides match TRBD1. CDR1 and CDR2 (SQVTM, ANQGSEA) derive from the germline V gene. The CDR3, from cysteine to phenylalanine, totals 12 residues. Just the 36-base CDR3 DNA is kept, in frame starting at base 1. At the junction V is shortened by 6 bases and J by 1 base; bases outside the gene matches: 1.